This T cell receptor beta chain is drawn from a study of blood T cell repertoires in COVID-19. TCRdb keeps only in-frame clones here, not all; method: immunoSEQ multiplex PCR. The table lists about 350,000 clones, about nine tenths of them singletons. Trimming took 3 bases from V and 1 from J, leaving 20 bases between them. Per germline, CDR1 LGHNA and CDR2 YNFKEQ. The CDR3 is 18 amino acids. The source is a woman in her seventies with COVID-19, enrolled during active disease. V gene TRBV4-2 combines with J gene TRBJ2-3, with D possibly being TRBD1 (7 bases). Sequences were obtained from peripheral blood. The chain's CDR3 is CASSHQHLQGGGTDTQYF. The CDR3, as DNA: TGTGCCAGCAGCCATCAACATCTGCAGGGGGGAGGCACAGATACGCAGTATTTT.